The T cell receptor (beta chain) described here comes from a study of PD-1 blockade in classical Hodgkin lymphoma. The assay was immunoSEQ multiplex PCR, and TCRdb's table has in-frame clones only and misses some. The table has 70,000 or so clones, 60% to 80% seen once. As for this clone: The antigen remains unidentified.

This CDR3 contains 14 residues. Per germline, CDR1 SQVTM and CDR2 ANQGSEA. V was shortened by 6 bases and J by 7 bases, with 21 bases between the two germline ends. General observations from the study: Baseline TCR diversity was reportedly lower in newly diagnosed patients than healthy donors.

Every patient relapsed after autologous stem cell transplantation, and brentuximab vedotin exposure varied. The sequence was collected from a human donor with classical Hodgkin lymphoma. V and J are TRBV29-1 and TRBJ1-2, with TRBD1 as a possible D gene (6 bases). Here the sequenced sample was peripheral blood mononuclear cells (PBMCs), taken before the second cycle of nivolumab. CDR3 amino acids: CSVPGAGARSGYTF. Here the CDR3 DNA reads TGCAGCGTCCCAGGGGCAGGGGCTAGGAGTGGCTACACCTTC.